This T cell receptor beta chain emerged from a study of technical replicates of blood from several donors. Germline CDR1 is MNHEY and CDR2 is SVGAGI. This CDR3 is 13 amino acids long. V was clipped by 2 bases and J by 8 bases, with 9 bases between them. The repertoire was sequenced with immunoSEQ multiplex PCR; TCRdb's copy has only in-frame clones and lacks some. The sample includes approximately 80,000 clones, roughly nine tenths of them seen just once. Sequenced material: T cells isolated from PBMCs. This receptor was taken from a human donor in good health. V is TRBV6-5 and J is TRBJ1-4; the D gene is possibly TRBD1 (6 bases). The CDR3 nucleotides are TGTGCCAGCAGTTACGGAACAGGGGAAAAACTGTTTTTT. It encodes CASSYGTGEKLFF.